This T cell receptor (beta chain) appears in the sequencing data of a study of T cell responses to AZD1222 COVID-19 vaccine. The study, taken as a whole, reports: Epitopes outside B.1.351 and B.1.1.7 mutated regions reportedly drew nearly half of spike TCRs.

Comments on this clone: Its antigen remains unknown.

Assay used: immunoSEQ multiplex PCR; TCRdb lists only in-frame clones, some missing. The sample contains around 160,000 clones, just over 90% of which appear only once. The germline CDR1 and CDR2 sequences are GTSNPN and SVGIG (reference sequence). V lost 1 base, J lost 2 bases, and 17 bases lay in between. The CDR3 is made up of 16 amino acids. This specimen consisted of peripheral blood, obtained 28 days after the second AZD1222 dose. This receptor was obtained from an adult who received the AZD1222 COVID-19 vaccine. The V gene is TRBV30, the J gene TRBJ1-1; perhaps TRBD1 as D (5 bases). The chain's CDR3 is CAWSDPREGLNTEAFF. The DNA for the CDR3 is TGTGCCTGGAGTGACCCCCGGGAGGGGTTAAACACTGAAGCTTTCTTT.